The clone carrying this T cell receptor beta chain was seen a handful of times. The antigen is unknown. Making the bulk TCR libraries relied on previously described methods and listed TCR primers. TCRdb passed the PCR reads through MiXCR, listing each CDR3 protein once. The sample carries about 330,000 distinct CDR3 sequences, 24% recorded once. These data originate in a study of molecular identifiers for immune sequencing clone quantification. Findings and caveats of the study: Clones with over 20 RNA copies captured over 98% of effector molecules but under 1% of naive ones.

Germline CDR1 and CDR2: DFQATT and SNEGSKA (reference sequence). The CDR3 is 16 residues long. Between the trimmed V and J ends, which lost 4 bases and 3 bases, there was a span of 22 bases. Sorted cells numbering roughly 19,000 to 1,000,000, with 10%, 30% or 50% RNA, yielded the naive CD8 libraries. Naive CD8 T cells, phenotype CD8+CD4-CCR7+CD45RA+, were sorted. The sample was naive CD8+ T cells from blood, with Jurkat cell RNA spiked in. Subset here: FACS-sorted CD8+CD4-CCR7+CD45RA+ naive T cells. This sequence joins TRBV20-1 and TRBJ2-7, with D possibly TRBD1 on 6 matching bases. The sequence came from a human donor in good health. Some libraries in this study had Jurkat cell RNA spiked in. CDR3 loop: CSANGRGVLPIYEQYF. DNA of the CDR3: TGCAGTGCTAACGGCAGGGGCGTACTCCCAATCTACGAGCAGTACTTC.